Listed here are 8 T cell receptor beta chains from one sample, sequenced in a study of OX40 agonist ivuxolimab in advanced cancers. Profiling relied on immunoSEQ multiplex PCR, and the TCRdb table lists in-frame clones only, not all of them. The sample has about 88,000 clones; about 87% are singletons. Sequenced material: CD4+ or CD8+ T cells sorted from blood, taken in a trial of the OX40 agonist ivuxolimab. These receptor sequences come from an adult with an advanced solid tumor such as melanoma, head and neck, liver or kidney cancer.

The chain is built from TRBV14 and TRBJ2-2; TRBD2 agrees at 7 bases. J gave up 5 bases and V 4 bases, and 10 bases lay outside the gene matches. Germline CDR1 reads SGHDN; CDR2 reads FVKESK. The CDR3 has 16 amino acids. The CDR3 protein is CASSLRRERLTGELFF. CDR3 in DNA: TGTGCCAGCAGCCTCAGGCGGGAGCGTTTAACCGGGGAGCTGTTTTTT. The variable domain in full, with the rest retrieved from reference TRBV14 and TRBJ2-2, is EAGVTQFPSHSVIEKGQTVTLRCDPISGHDNLYWYRRVMGKEIKFLLHFVKESKQDESGMPNNRFLAERTGGTYSTLKVQPAELEDSGVYFCASSLRRERLTGELFFGEGSRLTVL.

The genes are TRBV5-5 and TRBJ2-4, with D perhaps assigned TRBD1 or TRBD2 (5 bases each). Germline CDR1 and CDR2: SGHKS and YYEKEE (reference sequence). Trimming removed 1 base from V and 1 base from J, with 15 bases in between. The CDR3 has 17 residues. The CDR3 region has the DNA TGTGCCAGCAGCTTGCGTTTGGGGGAAGGGGCCAAAAACATTCAGTACTTC. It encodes CASSLRLGEGAKNIQYF.

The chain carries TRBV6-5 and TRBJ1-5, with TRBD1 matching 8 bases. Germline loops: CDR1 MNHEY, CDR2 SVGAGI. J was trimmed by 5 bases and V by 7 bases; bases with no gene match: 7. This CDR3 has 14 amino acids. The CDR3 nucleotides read TGTGCCAGCACGGAGGGACAGGTAGATCAGCCCCAGCATTTT. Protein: CASTEGQVDQPQHF.

This CDR3 reads CASRPGQGTEAFF. The CDR3, as DNA: TGTGCCAGTAGGCCGGGACAGGGAACTGAAGCTTTCTTT. The V call is TRBV19, the J call TRBJ1-1; TRBD1 matches at 9 bases. The junction had 4 bases not matched to a gene; V was cut back by 6 bases and J by 5 bases. Germline CDR1 reads LNHDA; CDR2 reads SQIVND (reference sequence). This CDR3 is 13 amino acids long.

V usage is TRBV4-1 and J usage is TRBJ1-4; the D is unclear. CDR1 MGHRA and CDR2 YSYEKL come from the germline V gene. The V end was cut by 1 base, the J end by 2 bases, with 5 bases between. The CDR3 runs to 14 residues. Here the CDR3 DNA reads TGCGCCAGCAGCCAAGTTCATACTAATGAAAAACTGTTTTTT. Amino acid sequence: CASSQVHTNEKLFF.

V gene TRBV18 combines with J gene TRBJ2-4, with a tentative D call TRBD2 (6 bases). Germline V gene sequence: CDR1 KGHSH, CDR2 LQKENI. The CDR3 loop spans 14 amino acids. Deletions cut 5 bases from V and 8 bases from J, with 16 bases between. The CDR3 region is CASSSGGESHIQYF. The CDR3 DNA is TGTGCCAGCTCATCCGGAGGGGAGAGTCACATTCAGTACTTC. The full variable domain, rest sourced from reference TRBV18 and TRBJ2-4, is NAGVMQNPRHLVRRRGQEARLRCSPMKGHSHVYWYRQLPEEGLKFMVYLQKENIIDESGMPKERFSAEFPKEGPSILRIQQVVRGDSAAYFCASSSGGESHIQYFGAGTRLSVL.

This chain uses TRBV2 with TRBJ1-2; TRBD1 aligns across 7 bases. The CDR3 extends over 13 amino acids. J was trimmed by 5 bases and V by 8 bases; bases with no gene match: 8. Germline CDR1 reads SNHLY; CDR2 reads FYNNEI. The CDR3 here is CASYAGQLYGYTF. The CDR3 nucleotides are TGTGCCAGCTACGCGGGACAGTTATATGGCTACACCTTC. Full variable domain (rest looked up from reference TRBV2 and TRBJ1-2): EPEVTQTPSHQVTQMGQEVILRCVPISNHLYFYWYRQILGQKVEFLVSFYNNEISEKSEIFDDQFSVERPDGSNFTLKIRSTKLEDSAMYFCASYAGQLYGYTFGSGTRLTVV.

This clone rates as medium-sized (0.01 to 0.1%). CDR3 loop: CASSGSVGGYTF. The CDR3 coding sequence is TGTGCCAGCAGTGGATCCGTAGGTGGCTACACCTTC. The chain recombines TRBV28 with TRBJ1-2; D is undetermined. The CDR3 consists of 12 residues. The V and J ends lost 5 bases and 7 bases respectively, with 11 bases between them. In germline, CDR1 is MDHEN, CDR2 SYDVKM.